This T cell receptor (beta chain) was identified during a study of identical twins. In this sample, this clonotype turned up many times. With template switching, a universal primer site was added, and the cDNA carried unique molecular identifiers. MiXCR, run by TCRdb on the 5' RACE reads, gives a single entry per CDR3 protein. The sample has 200,000 to 300,000 distinct CDR3 sequences; about 13% are singletons. The CDR3 is 13 residues long. Trimming took off 8 bases at V and 3 bases at J, with 13 bases between the two ends. Germline values: CDR1 ENHRY, CDR2 SYGVKD. The sample was also reused in another study, on yellow fever vaccine responses in identical twins.

This TCR came from a young woman in good health. The V gene is TRBV10-3, the J gene TRBJ1-2, with D possibly being TRBD1 (5 bases). Material for sequencing was memory (CD45RO+) T cells sorted from blood. CDR3 protein: CAISSGRDYGYTF. The CDR3, as DNA: TGTGCCATCTCATCCGGCAGGGACTATGGCTACACCTTC.